Described below is a single TCR beta chain sequence and its context. Method: immunoSEQ multiplex PCR; TCRdb's copy keeps in-frame clones and lacks some. The sample contains 50,000 to 65,000 clones, around nine tenths of which appear only once. With 3 bases clipped from V and 4 bases from J, the junction kept 6 bases outside the gene matches. Looked up from germline, CDR1 is MGHRA and CDR2 is YSYEKL. This CDR3 contains 15 residues. This entry is derived from a study of OX40 agonist ivuxolimab in advanced cancers. Turning to the study itself: Prior checkpoint blockade (anti-PD-1, anti-PD-L1 or anti-CTLA-4) was permitted; 40% had it.

The V gene is TRBV4-1, the J gene TRBJ2-1, with 7 bases aligning to TRBD1. This sample comprised CD4+ or CD8+ T cells sorted from blood, obtained in a trial of the OX40 agonist ivuxolimab. This clonotype was sampled from an adult with an advanced solid tumor such as melanoma, head and neck, liver or kidney cancer. CDR3 sequence: CASSQTPGQYNEQFF. The CDR3 DNA reads as TGCGCCAGCAGCCAGACTCCGGGACAGTACAATGAGCAGTTCTTC.